This TCR beta chain was obtained from a study of cytomegalovirus exposure and HLA in healthy donors. Findings and caveats of the study: A few CMV-associated chains were confirmed in vitro to be specific for CMV antigens. There were about 160 TCR beta chains listed as cytomegalovirus-associated. Earlier analysis yielded a pattern in which most TCR beta V segments were productive about 87% or about 30% of the time. Later analysis suggested links between common viral pathogens and several top significant clusters.

The CDR3 length is 15 residues. V shed 5 bases and J shed 4 bases, with 18 bases lying between them. Germline values: CDR1 LNHNV, CDR2 YYDKDF (reference sequence). To note about this clone: Its antigen is currently unknown.

PCR amplification relied on 60 Vbeta primers (plus 13 Jbeta primers). The protocol was immunoSEQ multiplex PCR, while the TCRdb copy is restricted to in-frame clones and leaves out a portion. The repertoire includes more than 80,000 clones, around four fifths of them detected once, and roughly 4% sits in the top ten. This TCR derives from a woman aged 40 to 49 in good health and CMV-seropositive. Sequenced input: PBMCs. V is TRBV15 and J is TRBJ2-7; a possible D gene is TRBD1 (7 bases). The CDR3 sequence: CATSGNPTGTYEQYF. CDR3 bases: TGTGCCACCAGCGGTAATCCGACAGGGACTTACGAGCAGTACTTC.